A selection of T cell receptor beta chains follows, all from one sample in a study of OX40 agonist ivuxolimab in advanced cancers. The assay was immunoSEQ multiplex PCR, and TCRdb's table has in-frame clones only and misses some. Of approximately 49,000 clones in the sample, around 85% are singletons; the top ten hold around 21%. Source: CD4+ or CD8+ T cells sorted from blood, taken in a trial of the OX40 agonist ivuxolimab. Receptor source: an adult with an advanced solid tumor such as melanoma, head and neck, liver or kidney cancer. Both conserved end residues are part of each CDR3. The order of the fields is D gene, J gene, V gene, CDR3 DNA, CDR3 protein. The D gene is left open where the match is weak.

TRBD2 TRBJ2-5 TRBV9 TGTGCCAGCAGCTTTGGGGGGGTCCAAGAGACCCAGTACTTC CASSFGGVQETQYF
- TRBJ2-6 TRBV19 TGTGCCAGCGAGGGGGACTCTGGGGCCAACGTCCTGACTTTC CASEGDSGANVLTF
TRBD2 TRBJ2-3 TRBV5-1 TGCGCCAGCAAGACTAGCGGGGGCACAGATACGCAGTATTTT CASKTSGGTDTQYF
TRBD2 TRBJ2-3 TRBV6-5 TGTGCCAGCAGTCTACTAGCGGGCACCACAGATACGCAGTATTTT CASSLLAGTTDTQYF
- TRBJ2-5 TRBV29-1 TGCAGCGGTCAGGGAGGAGGGATCCAAGAGACCCAGTACTTC CSGQGGGIQETQYF
- TRBJ2-3 TRBV6-1 TGTGCCAGCGTCGGGTCTCTTGCACCAGATACGCAGTATTTT CASVGSLAPDTQYF
TRBD2 TRBJ2-3 TRBV7-3 TGTGCCAGCAGCCCCGGACTAGCGGGGGGTACAGATACGCAGTATTTT CASSPGLAGGTDTQYF
- TRBJ1-1 TRBV27 TGTGCCAGCACCCGCAGCCGGACAGAAAAAGCTTTCTTT CASTRSRTEKAFF
- TRBJ1-2 TRBV5-6 TGTGCCAGCAGCCTTGACGAACTCTATGGCTACACCTTC CASSLDELYGYTF
TRBD2 TRBJ2-2 TRBV5-4 TGTGCCAGCAGCTTAGAGAATGTTGAGCGGGGCGGGGAGCTGTTTTTT CASSLENVERGGELFF
- TRBJ2-7 TRBV6-6 TGTGCCAGCAGTTATGATACCTACGAGCAGTACTTC CASSYDTYEQYF
TRBD2 TRBJ2-5 TRBV6-5 TGTGCCAGCAGTTACCGAGTAGCGGGGGTAAAAGAGACCCAGTACTTC CASSYRVAGVKETQYF
- TRBJ2-3 TRBV4-1 TGCGCCAGCAGCCAAGAGGACAGTTTAACAGATACGCAGTATTTT CASSQEDSLTDTQYF